The source of this T cell receptor beta chain is a study of identical twins. General study results and limits: Beta out-of-frame sequences showed weaker excess sharing between twins.

Of note for this clonotype: Antigen: not known.

This CDR3 is built from 14 residues. The germline gives CDR1 DFQATT, CDR2 SNEGSKA (reference sequence). With 1 base removed from V and 7 bases from J, the gap between germline ends came to 13 bases. Template switching added a universal primer site, and cDNA bore unique molecular identifiers. TCRdb ran MiXCR on the 5' RACE reads and lists one entry per CDR3 protein. The table records 650,000 to 750,000 distinct CDR3 sequences, approximately 22% of them present only once. The sample also formed part of further work on T cells expressing NK-cell markers. This second report adds: Sequenced donors, eight in total, included seven who were HCMV-seropositive and one who was seronegative.

The source material was PBMCs. This chain joins TRBV20-1 and TRBJ1-4; possibly TRBD1 for D (5 bases). This clonotype was obtained from a woman younger than 35 in good health. The DNA for the CDR3 is TGCAGTGCTAGAGCACGACAGATTCCTGAAAAACTGTTTTTT. It specifies CSARARQIPEKLFF.